The 21 T cell receptor beta chains below all came from one sample that was sequenced in a study of cytotoxic CD8 clonotypes in ibrutinib-treated CLL. Here immunoSEQ multiplex PCR was the method, and the copy in TCRdb shows in-frame clones only, minus some. The sample yields 30,000 to 40,000 clones, approximately 70% seen once. The sample was PBMCs, taken at disease progression, from a patient treated with ibrutinib. The origin of the receptors is a human donor with chronic lymphocytic leukemia.

This clone was counted between two and nine times. CDR3 sequence: CASSKGGYEQYF. In nucleotides, the CDR3 is TGTGCCAGCAGCAAGGGGGGCTACGAGCAGTACTTC. The rearrangement joins TRBV21-1 to TRBJ2-7; TRBD2 is the table's D call, not checked against the DNA. TRBV21-1 is assigned pseudogene status. The CDR3 covers 12 residues.

This clone was counted only a few times. J is TRBJ2-1 and V is TRBV28; D not certain. The CDR3 covers 11 residues. CDR1 is MDHEN, CDR2 SYDVKM, per germline. Trimming took 2 bases from V and 14 from J, leaving 10 bases between them. CDR3: CASSLAEKEFF. As DNA, the CDR3 is TGTGCCAGCAGTTTAGCCGAAAAGGAGTTCTTC.

The CDR3 DNA is TGTGCCAGCAGCCCGGGGACTAGCGGGGGCCTGGGGACCTACAATGAGCAGTTCTTC. It encodes CASSPGTSGGLGTYNEQFF. The chain uses TRBV13 and TRBJ2-1; 14 positions match TRBD2. CDR1 is PRHDT, CDR2 FYEKMQ, per germline (reference sequence). The CDR3 covers 19 residues. V gave up 5 bases and J gave up 2 bases; unmatched junction bases: 11.

The rearrangement joins TRBV18 to TRBJ2-1; 12 positions match TRBD2. Germline V gives CDR1 KGHSH, CDR2 LQKENI. V shed 3 bases, J shed 9 bases, and the junction held 9 bases outside the gene matches. The CDR3 has 16 residues. The CDR3 coding sequence is TGTGCCAGCTCACCGCCGGCTAGCGGGGGGGCCGGTGAGCAGTTCTTC. The encoded protein is CASSPPASGGAGEQFF.

This chain joins TRBV6-6 and TRBJ1-3; no reliable D call. The V end was cut by 2 bases, the J end by 4 bases, with 15 bases between. CDR1 and CDR2 (germline): MNHNY, SVGAGI (reference sequence). CDR3 length: 16 amino acids. The CDR3 loop is CASSYKTPVSGNTIYF. CDR3 bases: TGTGCCAGCAGTTACAAGACCCCTGTTAGCGGAAACACCATATATTTT.

The genes are TRBV29-1 and TRBJ1-2; tentative D call: TRBD1 (6 bases). The CDR3 contains 14 residues. Germline V gene sequence: CDR1 SQVTM, CDR2 ANQGSEA. Trimming stripped 4 bases from V and 7 bases from J, with 19 bases between. The CDR3 bases are TGCAGCGTTGCAGGGGCCGGGGTTTTCGGTGGCTACACCTTC. Its translation is CSVAGAGVFGGYTF.

This chain joins TRBV10-3 and TRBJ2-1; perhaps TRBD2 as D (6 bases). The V gene's germline CDR1 is ENHRY and CDR2 SYGVKD. This CDR3 is 16 amino acids long. Trimming shortened V by 3 bases and J by 0 bases, and 12 bases separated the two germline ends. The CDR3 DNA reads TGTGCCATCAGTGAATTACTAGCCAGCTCCTACAATGAGCAGTTCTTC. Amino acids: CAISELLASSYNEQFF.

This clone came up once. J is TRBJ1-4 and V is TRBV7-9, with a tentative D call TRBD1 (5 bases). The CDR3 contains 15 residues. The V and J ends lost 5 bases and 0 bases respectively, with 10 bases between them. From germline, CDR1 is SEHNR and CDR2 FQNEAQ (reference sequence). This CDR3 is CASSPGIATNEKLFF. CDR3 bases: TGTGCCAGCAGCCCAGGGATTGCAACTAATGAAAAACTGTTTTTT.

This clone was detected only a few times. V and J are TRBV27 and TRBJ2-3; D call uncertain. The CDR3 sequence is 16 residues long. Germline CDR1 and CDR2: MNHEY and SMNVEV (reference sequence). V was pared by 0 bases and J by 1 base, with 11 bases between. The CDR3 protein is CASSLSGRARTDTQYF. DNA for the CDR3: TGTGCCAGCAGTTTATCCGGAAGGGCCCGCACAGATACGCAGTATTTT.

This chain uses TRBV7-9 with TRBJ1-1, with a possible D match to TRBD1 (5 bases). The CDR3 consists of 14 residues. The V gene lost 5 bases and the J gene lost 6 bases, with 16 bases spanning the gap. The germline V gene has CDR1 SEHNR and CDR2 FQNEAQ (reference sequence). The CDR3, as DNA: TGTGCCAGCAGCGCCAATGGGGGGGAGTCTGAAGCTTTCTTT. It is translated as CASSANGGESEAFF.

This chain connects TRBV10-3 to TRBJ2-3; the match to TRBD2 covers 12 bases. Trimming at V came to 6 bases and at J to 4 bases, leaving 8 bases not matched to a gene. CDR1 and CDR2 (germline): ENHRY, SYGVKD. The CDR3 has 16 residues. The CDR3 loop is CAIRKLAGGLADTQYF. The CDR3 bases are TGTGCCATCAGGAAACTAGCGGGGGGCTTGGCAGATACGCAGTATTTT.

This sequence joins TRBV11-2 and TRBJ2-3; 12 nucleotides agree with TRBD2. Germline values: CDR1 SGHAT, CDR2 FQNNGV. The CDR3 contains 16 residues. With 4 bases clipped from V and 4 bases from J, the junction kept 6 bases outside the gene matches. The CDR3, as DNA: TGTGCCAGCAGCTATCTAGCGGGAGGGCTCCCAGATACGCAGTATTTT. The encoded protein is CASSYLAGGLPDTQYF.

This sequence joins TRBV5-1 and TRBJ2-3; D uncertain. Trimming took off 4 bases at V and 2 bases at J, with 14 bases between the two ends. Per germline, CDR1 SGHRS and CDR2 YFSETQ. This CDR3 comprises 15 residues. The CDR3 DNA sequence: TGCGCCAGCAGCGGGGTAACCACTCACACAGATACGCAGTATTTT. This codes for CASSGVTTHTDTQYF. Using reference TRBV5-1 and TRBJ2-3 for the parts outside the CDR3, the full variable domain is KAGVTQTPRYLIKTRGQQVTLSCSPISGHRSVSWYQQTPGQGLQFLFEYFSETQRNKGNFPGRFSGRQFSNSRSEMNVSTLELGDSALYLCASSGVTTHTDTQYFGPGTRLTVL.

The gene calls are TRBV29-1 and TRBJ2-5; D is perhaps TRBD2 (6 bases). The CDR3 covers 13 residues. Germline V CDR1 and CDR2: SQVTM, ANQGSEA. This chain's CDR3 is CSGGMGIGETQYF. CDR3 nucleotide sequence: TGCAGTGGCGGGATGGGGATTGGAGAGACCCAGTACTTC.

V and J are TRBV6-1 and TRBJ2-4; D uncertain. Germline V gene lookup returns CDR1 MNHNS and CDR2 SASEGT. The CDR3 has 13 residues. V lost 8 bases and J 7 bases, leaving 15 bases between the germline ends. This CDR3 reads CASLTPTWNIQYF. The CDR3 nucleotides are TGTGCCAGCCTCACGCCGACGTGGAACATTCAGTACTTC.

This clone was counted only a few times. The V call is TRBV4-1, the J call TRBJ2-7; D may be TRBD2 (6 bases). CDR3 size: 16 residues. Per germline, CDR1 MGHRA and CDR2 YSYEKL. V gave up 1 base and J gave up 0 bases, with 13 bases separating them. DNA for the CDR3: TGCGCCAGCAGCCAAGTGGTAGGAGGGAGCTCCTACGAGCAGTACTTC. Its translation is CASSQVVGGSSYEQYF.

This clone was seen only once. This chain uses TRBV5-1 with TRBJ1-4; D may be TRBD1 (5 bases). V lost 2 bases and J lost 8, with 16 bases in between. This CDR3 has 15 residues. Germline V lookup: CDR1 SGHRS, CDR2 YFSETQ. The CDR3 region is CASSFGGRSEEKLFF. The CDR3 coding sequence is TGCGCCAGCAGCTTTGGGGGTAGGTCAGAGGAAAAACTGTTTTTT. The full variable domain, with the rest looked up from reference TRBV5-1 and TRBJ1-4, is KAGVTQTPRYLIKTRGQQVTLSCSPISGHRSVSWYQQTPGQGLQFLFEYFSETQRNKGNFPGRFSGRQFSNSRSEMNVSTLELGDSALYLCASSFGGRSEEKLFFGSGTQLSVL.

The chain employs TRBV18 and TRBJ1-1; maybe TRBD1 (5 bases). Germline loops: CDR1 KGHSH, CDR2 LQKENI. CDR3 length equals 15 residues. Trimming shortened V by 3 bases and J by 5 bases, and 16 bases separated the two germline ends. The CDR3 DNA follows: TGTGCCAGCTCACCCCCCGCAGGGTTAGGAACTGAAGCTTTCTTT. Protein sequence: CASSPPAGLGTEAFF.

The V and J genes are TRBV4-1 and TRBJ1-6; a possible D gene is TRBD1 (6 bases). The CDR3 sequence is 14 residues long. Trimming removed 11 bases from V and 14 bases from J, with 25 bases in between. Germline V CDR1 and CDR2: MGHRA, YSYEKL. CDR3 region: CASKSQGPLSALHF. CDR3 nucleotide sequence: TGCGCCTCGAAATCCCAGGGGCCCCTTTCGGCCCTCCACTTT.

This clone was detected a few times. The chain employs TRBV5-4 and TRBJ2-7, with 9 bases aligning to TRBD1. The CDR3 sequence is 14 residues long. The germline gives CDR1 SGHNT, CDR2 YYREEE (reference sequence). With 0 bases clipped from V and 6 bases from J, the junction kept 4 bases outside the gene matches. The CDR3 loop is CASSLDTGGAEQYF. Here the CDR3 DNA reads TGTGCCAGCAGCTTGGACACAGGGGGCGCCGAGCAGTACTTC.

Here the CDR3 reads CASGNSGVGTQYF. In DNA form, the CDR3 reads TGTGCCAGCGGAAACTCAGGGGTGGGGACCCAGTACTTC. The V call is TRBV11-1, the J call TRBJ2-5, with D possibly TRBD1 on 6 matching bases. V lost 8 bases and J 7 bases, leaving 17 bases between the germline ends. The CDR3 has 13 residues. Looked up from germline, CDR1 is SGHAT and CDR2 is FQDESV (reference sequence).